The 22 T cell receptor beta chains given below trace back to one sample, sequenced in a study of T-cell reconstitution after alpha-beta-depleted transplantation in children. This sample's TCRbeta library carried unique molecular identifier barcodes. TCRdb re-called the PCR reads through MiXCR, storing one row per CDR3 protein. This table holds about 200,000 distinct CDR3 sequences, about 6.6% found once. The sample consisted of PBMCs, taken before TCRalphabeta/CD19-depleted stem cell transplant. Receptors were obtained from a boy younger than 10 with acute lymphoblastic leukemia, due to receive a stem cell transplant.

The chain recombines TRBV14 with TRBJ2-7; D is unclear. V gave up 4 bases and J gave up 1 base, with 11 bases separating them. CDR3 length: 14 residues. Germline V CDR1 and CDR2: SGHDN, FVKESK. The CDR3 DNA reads TGTGCCAGCAGCCTTCTGGTCGGGTCCTACGAGCAGTACTTC. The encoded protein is CASSLLVGSYEQYF.

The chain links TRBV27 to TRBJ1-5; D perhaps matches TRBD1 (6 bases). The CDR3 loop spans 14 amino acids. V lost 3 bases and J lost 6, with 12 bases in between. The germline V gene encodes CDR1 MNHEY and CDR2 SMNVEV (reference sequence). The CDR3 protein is CASSLRGSVQPQHF. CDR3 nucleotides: TGTGCCAGCAGTTTGAGGGGGTCGGTTCAGCCCCAGCATTTT.

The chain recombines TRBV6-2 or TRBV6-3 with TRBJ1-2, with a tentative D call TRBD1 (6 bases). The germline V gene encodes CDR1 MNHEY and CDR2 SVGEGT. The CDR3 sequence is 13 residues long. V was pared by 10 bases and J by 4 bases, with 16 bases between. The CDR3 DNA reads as TGTGCCACCAACGGGGGGCGCCTCTATGGCTACACCTTC. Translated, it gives CATNGGRLYGYTF.

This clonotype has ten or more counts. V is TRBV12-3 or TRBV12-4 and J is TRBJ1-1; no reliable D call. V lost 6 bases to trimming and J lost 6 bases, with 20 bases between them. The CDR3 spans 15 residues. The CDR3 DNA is TGTGCCAGCAGACACACGGGCTCCTGGTACCCTGAAGCTTTCTTT. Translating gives CASRHTGSWYPEAFF.

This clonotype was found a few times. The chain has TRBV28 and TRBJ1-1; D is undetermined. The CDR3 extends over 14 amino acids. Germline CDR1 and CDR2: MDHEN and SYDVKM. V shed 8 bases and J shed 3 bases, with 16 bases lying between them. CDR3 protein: CASRSTLLDTEAFF. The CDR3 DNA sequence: TGTGCCAGCCGTAGCACCTTGTTGGACACTGAAGCTTTCTTT.

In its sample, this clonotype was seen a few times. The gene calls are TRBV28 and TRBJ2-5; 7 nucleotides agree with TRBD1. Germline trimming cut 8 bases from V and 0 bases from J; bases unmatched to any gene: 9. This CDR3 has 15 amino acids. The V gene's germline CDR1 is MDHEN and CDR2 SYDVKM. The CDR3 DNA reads TGTGCCAGCTGCCGAGGGACAGCGTACCAAGAGACCCAGTACTTC. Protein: CASCRGTAYQETQYF.

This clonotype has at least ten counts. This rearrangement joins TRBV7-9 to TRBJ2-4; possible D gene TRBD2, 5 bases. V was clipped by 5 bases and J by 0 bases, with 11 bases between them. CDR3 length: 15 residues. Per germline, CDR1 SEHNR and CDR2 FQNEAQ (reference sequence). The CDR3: CASSGLIEAKNIQYF. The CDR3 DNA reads TGTGCCAGCAGCGGACTGATTGAAGCCAAAAACATTCAGTACTTC.

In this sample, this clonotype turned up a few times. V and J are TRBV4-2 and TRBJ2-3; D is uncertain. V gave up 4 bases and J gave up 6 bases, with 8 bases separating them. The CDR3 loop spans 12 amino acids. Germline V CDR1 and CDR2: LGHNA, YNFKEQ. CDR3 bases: TGTGCCAGCAGCCCTGAGGAGGATACGCAGTATTTT. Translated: CASSPEEDTQYF.

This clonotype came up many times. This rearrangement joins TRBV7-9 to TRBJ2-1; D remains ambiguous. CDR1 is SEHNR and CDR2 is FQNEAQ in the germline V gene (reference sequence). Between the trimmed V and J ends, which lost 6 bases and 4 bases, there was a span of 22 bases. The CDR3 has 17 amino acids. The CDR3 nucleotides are TGTGCCAGCAGTCAAACCATTGCCAGTACAGAGTACAATGAGCAGTTCTTC. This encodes CASSQTIASTEYNEQFF.

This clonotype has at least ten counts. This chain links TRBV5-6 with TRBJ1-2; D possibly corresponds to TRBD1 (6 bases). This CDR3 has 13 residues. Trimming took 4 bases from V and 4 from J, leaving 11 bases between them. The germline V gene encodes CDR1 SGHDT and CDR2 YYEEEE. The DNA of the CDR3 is TGTGCCAGCAGCACAGACAGGAGCTATGGCTACACCTTC. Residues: CASSTDRSYGYTF.

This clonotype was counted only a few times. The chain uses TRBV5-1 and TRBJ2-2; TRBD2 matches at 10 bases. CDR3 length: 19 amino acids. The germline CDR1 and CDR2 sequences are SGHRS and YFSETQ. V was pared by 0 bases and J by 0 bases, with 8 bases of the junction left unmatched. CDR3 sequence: CASSLAASGGGTNTGELFF. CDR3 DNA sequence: TGCGCCAGCAGCTTGGCGGCTAGCGGGGGAGGAACGAACACCGGGGAGCTGTTTTTT.

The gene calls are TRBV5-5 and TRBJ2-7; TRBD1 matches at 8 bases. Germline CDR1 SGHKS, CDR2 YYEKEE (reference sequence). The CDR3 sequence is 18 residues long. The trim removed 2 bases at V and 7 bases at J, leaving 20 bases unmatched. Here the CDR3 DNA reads TGTGCCAGCAGCTTCATAGGACAGGGAGGTGGGTTGGGTTGGGAGCAGTACTTC. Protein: CASSFIGQGGGLGWEQYF.

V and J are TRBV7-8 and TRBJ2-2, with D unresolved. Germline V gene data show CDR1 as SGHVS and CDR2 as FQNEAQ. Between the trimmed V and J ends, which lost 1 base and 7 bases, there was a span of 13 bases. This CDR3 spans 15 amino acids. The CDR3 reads CASSLGEYLRGELFF. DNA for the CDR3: TGTGCCAGCAGCTTAGGGGAATACCTACGCGGGGAGCTGTTTTTT.

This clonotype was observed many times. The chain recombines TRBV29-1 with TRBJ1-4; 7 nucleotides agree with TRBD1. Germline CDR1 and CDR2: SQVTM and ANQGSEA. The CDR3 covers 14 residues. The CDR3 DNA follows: TGCAGTGTAGGGACAGCTGCAACTAATGAAAAACTGTTTTTT. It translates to CSVGTAATNEKLFF. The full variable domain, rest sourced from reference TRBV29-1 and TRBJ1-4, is SAVISQKPSRDICQRGTSLTIQCQVDSQVTMMFWYRQQPGQSLTLIATANQGSEATYESGFVIDKFPISRPNLTFSTLTVSNMSPEDSSIYLCSVGTAATNEKLFFGSGTQLSVL.

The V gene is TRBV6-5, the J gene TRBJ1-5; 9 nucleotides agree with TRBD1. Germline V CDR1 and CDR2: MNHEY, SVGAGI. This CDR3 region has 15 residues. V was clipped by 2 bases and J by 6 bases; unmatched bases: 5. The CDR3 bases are TGTGCCAGCAGTTACCGGGACAGGGACGGTCAGCCCCAGCATTTT. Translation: CASSYRDRDGQPQHF.

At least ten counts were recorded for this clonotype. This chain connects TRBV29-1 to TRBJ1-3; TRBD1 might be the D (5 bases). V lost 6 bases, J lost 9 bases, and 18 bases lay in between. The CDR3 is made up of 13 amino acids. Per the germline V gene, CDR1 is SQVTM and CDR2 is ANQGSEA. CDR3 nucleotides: TGCAGCGTCGCCATTGCAGGGTCGGCCACCATATATTTT. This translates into CSVAIAGSATIYF.

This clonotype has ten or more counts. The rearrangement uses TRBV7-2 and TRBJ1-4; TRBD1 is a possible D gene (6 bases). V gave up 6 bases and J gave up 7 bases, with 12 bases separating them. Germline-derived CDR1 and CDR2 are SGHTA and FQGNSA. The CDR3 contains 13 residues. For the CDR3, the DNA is TGTGCCAGCAGTGGGGGGCGCAGTGAAAAACTGTTTTTT. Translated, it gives CASSGGRSEKLFF.

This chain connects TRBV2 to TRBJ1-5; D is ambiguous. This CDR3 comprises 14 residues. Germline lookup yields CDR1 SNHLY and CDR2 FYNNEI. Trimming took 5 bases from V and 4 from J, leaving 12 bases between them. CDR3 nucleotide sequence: TGTGCCAGCAGTTCAGCTGAAGGGAATCAGCCCCAGCATTTT. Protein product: CASSSAEGNQPQHF.

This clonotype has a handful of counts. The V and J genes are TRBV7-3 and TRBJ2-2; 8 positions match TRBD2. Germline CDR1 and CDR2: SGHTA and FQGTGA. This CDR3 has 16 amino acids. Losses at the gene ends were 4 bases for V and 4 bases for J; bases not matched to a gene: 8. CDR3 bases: TGTGCCAGCAGCTCCGGGGGGGGTCGTGGCACCGGGGAGCTGTTTTTT. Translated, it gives CASSSGGGRGTGELFF.

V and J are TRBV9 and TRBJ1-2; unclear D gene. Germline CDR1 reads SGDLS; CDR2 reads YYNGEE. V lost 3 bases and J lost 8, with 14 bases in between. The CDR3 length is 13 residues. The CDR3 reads CASSGGLPEGYTF. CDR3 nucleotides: TGTGCCAGCAGCGGTGGTCTACCGGAGGGCTACACCTTC.

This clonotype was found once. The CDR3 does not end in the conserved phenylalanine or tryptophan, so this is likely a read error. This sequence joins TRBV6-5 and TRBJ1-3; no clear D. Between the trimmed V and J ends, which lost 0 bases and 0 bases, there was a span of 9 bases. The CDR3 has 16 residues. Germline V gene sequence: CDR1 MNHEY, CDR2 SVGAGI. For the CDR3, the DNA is TGTGCCAGCAGTTACTCGGACGGGAGCTCTGGAAACACCATATATTAT. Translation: CASSYSDGSSGNTIYY.

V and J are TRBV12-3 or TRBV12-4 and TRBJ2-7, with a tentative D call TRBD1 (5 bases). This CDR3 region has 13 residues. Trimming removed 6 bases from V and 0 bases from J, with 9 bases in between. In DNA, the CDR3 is TGTGCCAGCAGCCTACAGGCCTCCTACGAGCAGTACTTC. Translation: CASSLQASYEQYF.